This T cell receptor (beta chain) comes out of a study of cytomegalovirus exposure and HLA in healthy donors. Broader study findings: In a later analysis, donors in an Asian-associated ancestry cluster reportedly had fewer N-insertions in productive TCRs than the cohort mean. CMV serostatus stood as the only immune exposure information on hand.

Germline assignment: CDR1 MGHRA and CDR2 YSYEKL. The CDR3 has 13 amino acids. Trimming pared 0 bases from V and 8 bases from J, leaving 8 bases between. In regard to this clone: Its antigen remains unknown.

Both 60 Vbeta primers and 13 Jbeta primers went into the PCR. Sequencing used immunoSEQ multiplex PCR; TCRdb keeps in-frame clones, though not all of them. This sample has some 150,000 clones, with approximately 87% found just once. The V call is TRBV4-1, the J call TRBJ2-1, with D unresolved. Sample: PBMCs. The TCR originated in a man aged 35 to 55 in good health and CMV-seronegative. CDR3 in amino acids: CASSQEARDEQFF. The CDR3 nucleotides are TGCGCCAGCAGCCAAGAGGCCCGGGATGAGCAGTTCTTC.